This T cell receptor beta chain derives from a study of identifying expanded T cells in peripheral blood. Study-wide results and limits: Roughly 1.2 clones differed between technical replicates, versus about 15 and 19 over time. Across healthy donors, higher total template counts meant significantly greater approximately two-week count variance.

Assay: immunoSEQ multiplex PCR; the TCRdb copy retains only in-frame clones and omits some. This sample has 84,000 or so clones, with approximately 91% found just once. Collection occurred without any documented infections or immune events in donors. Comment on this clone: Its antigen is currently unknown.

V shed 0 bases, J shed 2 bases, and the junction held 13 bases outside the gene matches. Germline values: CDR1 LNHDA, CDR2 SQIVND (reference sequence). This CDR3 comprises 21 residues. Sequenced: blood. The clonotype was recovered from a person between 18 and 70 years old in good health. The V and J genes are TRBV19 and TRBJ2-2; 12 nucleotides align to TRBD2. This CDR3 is CASSIDSTPTSGRVNTGELFF. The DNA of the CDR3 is TGTGCCAGTAGTATAGATTCCACCCCGACTAGCGGGAGAGTAAACACCGGGGAGCTGTTTTTT.